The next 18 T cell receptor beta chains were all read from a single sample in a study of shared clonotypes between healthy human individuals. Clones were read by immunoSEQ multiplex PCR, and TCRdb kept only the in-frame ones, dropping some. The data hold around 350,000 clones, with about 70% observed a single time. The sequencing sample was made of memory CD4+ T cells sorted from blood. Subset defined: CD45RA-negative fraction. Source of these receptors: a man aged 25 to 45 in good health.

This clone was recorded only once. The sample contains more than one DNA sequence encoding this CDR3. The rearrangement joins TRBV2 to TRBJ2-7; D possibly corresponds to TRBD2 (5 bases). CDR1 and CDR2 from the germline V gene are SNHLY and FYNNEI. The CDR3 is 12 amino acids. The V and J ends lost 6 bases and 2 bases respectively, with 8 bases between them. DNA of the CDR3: TGTGCCAGCAGGTGGGAGACCTACGAGCAGTACTTC. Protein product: CASRWETYEQYF.

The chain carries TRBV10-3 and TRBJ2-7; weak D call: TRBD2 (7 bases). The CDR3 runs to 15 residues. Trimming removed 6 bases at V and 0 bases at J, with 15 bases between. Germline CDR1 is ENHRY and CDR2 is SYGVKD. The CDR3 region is CAIRNGGRPSYEQYF. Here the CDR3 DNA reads TGTGCCATCAGGAACGGGGGGCGGCCCTCCTACGAGCAGTACTTC.

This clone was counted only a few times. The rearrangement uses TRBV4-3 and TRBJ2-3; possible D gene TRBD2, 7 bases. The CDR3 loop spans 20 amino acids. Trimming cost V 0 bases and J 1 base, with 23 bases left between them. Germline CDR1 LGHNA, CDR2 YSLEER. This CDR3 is CASSQDANTGGAGRTDTQYF. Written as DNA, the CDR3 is TGCGCCAGCAGCCAAGATGCCAATACTGGGGGGGCCGGTCGCACAGATACGCAGTATTTT.

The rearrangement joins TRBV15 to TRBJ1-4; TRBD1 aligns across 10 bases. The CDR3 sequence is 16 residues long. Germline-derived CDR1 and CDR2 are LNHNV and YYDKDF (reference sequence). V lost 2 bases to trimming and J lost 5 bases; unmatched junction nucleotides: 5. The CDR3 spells CATSRTQGQGNEKLFF. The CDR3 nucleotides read TGTGCCACCAGCAGAACCCAGGGACAGGGGAATGAAAAACTGTTTTTT.

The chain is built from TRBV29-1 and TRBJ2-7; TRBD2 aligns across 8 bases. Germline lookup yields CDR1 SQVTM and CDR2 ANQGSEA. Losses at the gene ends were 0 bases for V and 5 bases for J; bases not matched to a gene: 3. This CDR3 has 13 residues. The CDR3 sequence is CSVEDGTRDEQYF. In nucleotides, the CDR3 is TGCAGCGTTGAAGACGGGACTAGAGACGAGCAGTACTTC.

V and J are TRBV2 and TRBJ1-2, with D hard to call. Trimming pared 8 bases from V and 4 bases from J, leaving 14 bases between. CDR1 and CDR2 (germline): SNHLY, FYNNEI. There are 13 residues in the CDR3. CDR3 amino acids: CASASGFGYGYTF. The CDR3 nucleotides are TGTGCCAGCGCCTCGGGGTTCGGCTATGGCTACACCTTC.

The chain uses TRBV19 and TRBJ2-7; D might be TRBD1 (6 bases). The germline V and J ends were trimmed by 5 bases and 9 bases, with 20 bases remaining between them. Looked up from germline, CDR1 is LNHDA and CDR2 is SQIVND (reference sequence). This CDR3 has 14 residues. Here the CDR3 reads CASSAGGLGPMQYF. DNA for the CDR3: TGTGCCAGTAGTGCTGGGGGCCTAGGACCAATGCAGTACTTC.

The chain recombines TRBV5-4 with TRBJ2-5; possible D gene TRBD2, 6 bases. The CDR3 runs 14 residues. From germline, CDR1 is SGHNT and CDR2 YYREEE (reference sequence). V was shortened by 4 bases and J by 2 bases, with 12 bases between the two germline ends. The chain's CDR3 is CASSDGLLQETQYF. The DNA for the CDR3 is TGTGCCAGCAGCGACGGACTATTACAAGAGACCCAGTACTTC.

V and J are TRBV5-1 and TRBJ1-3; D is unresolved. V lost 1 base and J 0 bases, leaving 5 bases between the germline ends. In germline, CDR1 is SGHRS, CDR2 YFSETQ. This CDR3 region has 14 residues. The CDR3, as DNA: TGCGCCAGCAGCTTGTTCAGCTCTGGAAACACCATATATTTT. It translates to CASSLFSSGNTIYF.

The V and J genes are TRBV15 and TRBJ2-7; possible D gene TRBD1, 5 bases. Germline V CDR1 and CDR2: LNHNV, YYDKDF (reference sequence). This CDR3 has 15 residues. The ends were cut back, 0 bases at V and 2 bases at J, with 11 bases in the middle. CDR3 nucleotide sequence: TGTGCCACCAGCAGAGACCCCACGACAGCCTACGAGCAGTACTTC. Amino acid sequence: CATSRDPTTAYEQYF.

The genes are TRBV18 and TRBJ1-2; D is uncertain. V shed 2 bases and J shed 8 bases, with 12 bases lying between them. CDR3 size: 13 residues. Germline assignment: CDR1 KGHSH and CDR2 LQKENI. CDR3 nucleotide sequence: TGTGCCAGCTCACCAAGGCAGGAGGACGGCTACACCTTC. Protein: CASSPRQEDGYTF.

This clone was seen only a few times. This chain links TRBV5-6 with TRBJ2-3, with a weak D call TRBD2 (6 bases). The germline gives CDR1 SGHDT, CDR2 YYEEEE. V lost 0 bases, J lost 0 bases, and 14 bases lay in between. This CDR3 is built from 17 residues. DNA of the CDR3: TGTGCCAGCAGCTTGGCTGGTAGCGGACATAGCACAGATACGCAGTATTTT. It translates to CASSLAGSGHSTDTQYF.

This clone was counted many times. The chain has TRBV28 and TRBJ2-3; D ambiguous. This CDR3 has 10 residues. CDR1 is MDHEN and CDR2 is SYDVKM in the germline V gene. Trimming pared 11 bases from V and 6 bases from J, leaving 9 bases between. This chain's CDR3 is CACGRDTQYF. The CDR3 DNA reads TGTGCCTGCGGCCGGGATACGCAGTATTTT.

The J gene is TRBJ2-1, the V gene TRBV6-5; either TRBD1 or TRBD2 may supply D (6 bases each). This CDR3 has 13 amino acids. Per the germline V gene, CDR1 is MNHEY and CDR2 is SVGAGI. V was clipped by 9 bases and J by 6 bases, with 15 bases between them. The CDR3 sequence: CASGRGGGNEQFF. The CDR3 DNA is TGTGCCAGTGGACGAGGAGGGGGCAATGAGCAGTTCTTC.

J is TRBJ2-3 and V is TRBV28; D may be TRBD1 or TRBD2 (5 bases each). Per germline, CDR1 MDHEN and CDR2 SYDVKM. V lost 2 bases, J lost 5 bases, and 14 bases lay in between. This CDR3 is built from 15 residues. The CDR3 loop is CASSLVGPLQDTQYF. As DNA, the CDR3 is TGTGCCAGCAGTTTAGTGGGACCTCTTCAAGATACGCAGTATTTT.

CDR3: CASSESWQGLPYEQYF. The DNA of the CDR3 is TGCGCCAGCAGTGAGTCGTGGCAGGGGTTGCCCTACGAGCAGTACTTC. This chain uses TRBV10-2 with TRBJ2-7; D may be TRBD1 (6 bases). Trimming left V 0 bases short and J 2 bases short, with 14 bases between. The CDR3 loop spans 16 amino acids. The germline gives CDR1 WSHSY, CDR2 SAAADI.

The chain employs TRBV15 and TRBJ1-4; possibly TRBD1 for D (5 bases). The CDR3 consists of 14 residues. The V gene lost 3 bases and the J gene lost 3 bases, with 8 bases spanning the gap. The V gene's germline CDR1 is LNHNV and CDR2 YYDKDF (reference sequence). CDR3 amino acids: CATSRTAPNEKLFF. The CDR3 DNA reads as TGTGCCACCAGCAGGACAGCTCCTAATGAAAAACTGTTTTTT.

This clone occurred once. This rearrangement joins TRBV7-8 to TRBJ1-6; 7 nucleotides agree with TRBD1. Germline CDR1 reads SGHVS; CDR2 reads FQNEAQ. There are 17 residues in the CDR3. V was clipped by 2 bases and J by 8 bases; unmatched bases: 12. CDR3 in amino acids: CASSLLTGSGKHSPLHF. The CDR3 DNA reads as TGTGCCAGCAGCTTACTGACAGGGAGCGGTAAACATTCACCCCTCCACTTT. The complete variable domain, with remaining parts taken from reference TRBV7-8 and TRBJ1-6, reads GAGVSQSPRYKVAKRGQDVALRCDPISGHVSLFWYQQALGQGPEFLTYFQNEAQLDKSGLPSDRFFAERPEGSVSTLKIQRTQQEDSAVYLCASSLLTGSGKHSPLHFGNGTRLTVT.